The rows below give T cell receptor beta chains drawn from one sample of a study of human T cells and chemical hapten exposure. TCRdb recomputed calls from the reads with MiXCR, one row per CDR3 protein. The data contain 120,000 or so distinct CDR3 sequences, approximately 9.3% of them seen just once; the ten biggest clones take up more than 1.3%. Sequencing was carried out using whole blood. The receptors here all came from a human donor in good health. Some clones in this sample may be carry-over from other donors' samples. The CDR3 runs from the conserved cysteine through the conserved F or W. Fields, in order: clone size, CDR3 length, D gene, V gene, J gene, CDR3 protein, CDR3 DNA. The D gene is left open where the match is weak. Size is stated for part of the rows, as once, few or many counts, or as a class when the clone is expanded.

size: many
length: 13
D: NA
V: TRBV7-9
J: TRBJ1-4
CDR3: CASSLEGESELFF
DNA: TGTGCCAGCAGCTTAGAGGGGGAGTCGGAACTGTTTTTT

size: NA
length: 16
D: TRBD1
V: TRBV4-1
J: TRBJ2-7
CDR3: CASSQDPGQGTYEQYF
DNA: TGCGCCAGCAGCCAAGACCCAGGACAGGGGACCTACGAGCAGTACTTC

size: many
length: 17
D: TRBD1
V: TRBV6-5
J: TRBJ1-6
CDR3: CASSYTGNRGVNSPLHF
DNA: TGTGCCAGCAGTTACACCGGAAACAGGGGCGTGAATTCACCCCTCCACTTT

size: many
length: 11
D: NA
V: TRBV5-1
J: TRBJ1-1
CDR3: CASSMGIEAFF
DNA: TGCGCCAGCAGCATGGGGATTGAAGCTTTCTTT

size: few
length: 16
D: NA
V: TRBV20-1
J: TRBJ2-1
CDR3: CSAGPARRSSYNEQFF
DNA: TGCAGTGCTGGCCCGGCAAGGCGGAGCTCCTACAATGAGCAGTTCTTC

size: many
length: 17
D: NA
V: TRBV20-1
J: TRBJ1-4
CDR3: CSASPRRTLATNEKLFF
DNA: TGCAGTGCTAGCCCCAGGCGGACTCTAGCAACTAATGAAAAACTGTTTTTT

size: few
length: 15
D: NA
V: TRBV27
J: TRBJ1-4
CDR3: CASSLSDATNEKLFF
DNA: TGTGCCAGCAGTTTGTCGGATGCAACTAATGAAAAACTGTTTTTT

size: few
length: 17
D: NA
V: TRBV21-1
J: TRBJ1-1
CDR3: CASSKGTRKGLQHEAFF
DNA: TGTGCCAGCAGCAAAGGGACCCGAAAGGGGTTGCAGCATGAAGCTTTCTTT

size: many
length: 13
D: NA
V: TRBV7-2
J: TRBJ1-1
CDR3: CASSTKRNTEAFF
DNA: TGTGCCAGCAGTACCAAGCGGAACACTGAAGCTTTCTTT

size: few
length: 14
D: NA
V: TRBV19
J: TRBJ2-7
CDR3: CASKGDWPPYEQYF
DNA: TGTGCCAGTAAGGGGGACTGGCCACCCTACGAGCAGTACTTC

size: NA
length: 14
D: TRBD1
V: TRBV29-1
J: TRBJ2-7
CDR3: CSVEDKTGAYEQYF
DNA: TGCAGCGTTGAAGATAAGACAGGGGCCTACGAGCAGTACTTC

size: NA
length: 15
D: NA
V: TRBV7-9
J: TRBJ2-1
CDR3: CASSSDRSSYNEQFF
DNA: TGTGCCAGCAGCTCAGACAGGAGCTCCTACAATGAGCAGTTCTTC

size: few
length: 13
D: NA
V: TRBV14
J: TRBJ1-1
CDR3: CASSQDRRSEAFF
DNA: TGTGCCAGCAGCCAAGACAGGAGGTCTGAAGCTTTCTTT

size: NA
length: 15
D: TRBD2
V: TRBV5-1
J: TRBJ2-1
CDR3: CASSPTSGDYNEQFF
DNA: TGCGCCAGCAGCCCGACTAGCGGGGACTACAATGAGCAGTTCTTC

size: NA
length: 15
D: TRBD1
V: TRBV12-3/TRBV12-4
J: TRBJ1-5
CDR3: CASSLEGARNQPQHF
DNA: TGTGCCAGCAGTTTAGAGGGGGCTCGCAATCAGCCCCAGCATTTT

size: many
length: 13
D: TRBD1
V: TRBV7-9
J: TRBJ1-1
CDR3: CASSPGGDTEAFF
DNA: TGTGCCAGCAGCCCAGGGGGGGACACTGAAGCTTTCTTT

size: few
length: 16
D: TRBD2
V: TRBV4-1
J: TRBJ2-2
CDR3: CASSHQGGSGPGELFF
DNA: TGCGCCAGCAGCCACCAGGGAGGGAGTGGCCCCGGGGAGCTGTTTTTT

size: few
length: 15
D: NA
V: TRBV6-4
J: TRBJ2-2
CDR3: CASSTTGSNTGELFF
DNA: TGTGCCAGCAGTACGACAGGTTCGAACACCGGGGAGCTGTTTTTT

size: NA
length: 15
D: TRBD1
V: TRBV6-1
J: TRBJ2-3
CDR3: CASSEAGTGTDTQYF
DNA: TGTGCCAGCAGTGAAGCCGGGACAGGGACAGATACGCAGTATTTT

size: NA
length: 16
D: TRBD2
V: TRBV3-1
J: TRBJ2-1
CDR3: CASSLNPGLAANEQFF
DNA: TGTGCCAGCAGCCTTAATCCGGGACTAGCGGCCAATGAGCAGTTCTTC

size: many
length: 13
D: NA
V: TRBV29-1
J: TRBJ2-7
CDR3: CSVATGQSSEQYF
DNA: TGCAGCGTTGCTACAGGACAAAGCTCCGAGCAGTACTTC

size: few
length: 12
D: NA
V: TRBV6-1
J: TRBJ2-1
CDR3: CASSDSYNEQFF
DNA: TGTGCCAGCAGTGACTCCTACAATGAGCAGTTCTTC

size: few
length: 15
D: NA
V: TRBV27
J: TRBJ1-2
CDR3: CASSSAPNSNYGYTF
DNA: TGTGCCAGCAGTTCGGCTCCAAATTCTAACTATGGCTACACCTTC

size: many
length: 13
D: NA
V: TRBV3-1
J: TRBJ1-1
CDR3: CASSQDSRTEAFF
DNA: TGTGCCAGCAGCCAAGACAGTAGGACTGAAGCTTTCTTT

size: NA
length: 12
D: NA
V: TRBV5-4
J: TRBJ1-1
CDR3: CASSGMGTEAFF
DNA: TGTGCCAGCAGCGGAATGGGCACTGAAGCTTTCTTT

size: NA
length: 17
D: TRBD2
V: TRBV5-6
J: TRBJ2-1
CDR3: CASSFGSLAGVDNEQFF
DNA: TGTGCCAGCAGCTTCGGATCACTAGCGGGAGTCGACAATGAGCAGTTCTTC

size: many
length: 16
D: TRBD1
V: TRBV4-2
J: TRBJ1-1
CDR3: CASSQVQGVMDTEAFF
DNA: TGTGCCAGCAGCCAAGTCCAGGGGGTTATGGACACTGAAGCTTTCTTT

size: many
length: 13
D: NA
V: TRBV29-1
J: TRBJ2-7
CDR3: CSVHLPEAYEQYF
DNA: TGCAGCGTTCACCTACCGGAGGCCTACGAGCAGTACTTC

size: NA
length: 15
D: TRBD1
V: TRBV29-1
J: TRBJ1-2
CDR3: CSLHRDRQGSYGYTF
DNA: TGCAGCCTACACAGGGACAGACAGGGTTCCTATGGCTACACCTTC

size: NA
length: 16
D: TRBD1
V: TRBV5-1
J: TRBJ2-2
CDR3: CASSRAPRGRTGELFF
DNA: TGCGCCAGCAGCCGAGCCCCCAGGGGGCGAACCGGGGAGCTGTTTTTT

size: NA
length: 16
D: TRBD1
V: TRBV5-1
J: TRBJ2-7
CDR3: CASSPGQGMVRFRALF
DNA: TGCGCCAGCAGCCCGGGACAGGGTATGGTCCGCTTTCGAGCTCTTTTC

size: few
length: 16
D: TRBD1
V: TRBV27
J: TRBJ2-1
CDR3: CASRTDRAVTINEQFF
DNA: TGTGCCAGCAGAACAGACAGGGCCGTTACAATTAATGAGCAGTTCTTC

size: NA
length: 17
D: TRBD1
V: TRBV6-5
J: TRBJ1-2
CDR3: CASRAGTGGIVNYGYTF
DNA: TGTGCCAGCAGGGCCGGGACAGGGGGCATTGTTAACTATGGCTACACCTTC

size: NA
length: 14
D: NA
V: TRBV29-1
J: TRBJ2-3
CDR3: CSVVTPGSADTQYF
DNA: TGCAGCGTGGTGACACCGGGTAGTGCAGATACGCAGTATTTT

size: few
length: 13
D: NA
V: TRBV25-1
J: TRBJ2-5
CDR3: CASSEYVQETQYF
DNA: TGTGCCAGCAGTGAATATGTTCAAGAGACCCAGTACTTC

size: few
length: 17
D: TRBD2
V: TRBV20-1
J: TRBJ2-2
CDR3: CSASPPLAGANTGELFF
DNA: TGCAGTGCTAGTCCCCCCCTAGCGGGAGCGAACACCGGGGAGCTGTTTTTT

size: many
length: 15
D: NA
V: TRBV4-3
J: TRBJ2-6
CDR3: CASSQTASGANVLTF
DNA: TGCGCCAGCAGCCAGACAGCCTCTGGGGCCAACGTCCTGACTTTC

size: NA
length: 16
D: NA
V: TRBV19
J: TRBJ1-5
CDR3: CASTRGDSPWNQPQHF
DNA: TGTGCCAGTACCCGGGGAGACAGCCCTTGGAATCAGCCCCAGCATTTT

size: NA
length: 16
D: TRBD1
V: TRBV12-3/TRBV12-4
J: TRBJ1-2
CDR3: CASSSHYGTVGDGYTF
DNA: TGTGCCAGCAGTTCCCACTATGGGACAGTGGGAGATGGCTACACCTTC

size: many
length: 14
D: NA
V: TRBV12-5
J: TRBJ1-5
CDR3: CASGLNPGAKPQHF
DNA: TGTGCTAGTGGTTTGAATCCGGGGGCGAAGCCCCAGCATTTT

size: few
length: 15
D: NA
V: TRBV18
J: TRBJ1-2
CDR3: CASSPTPGRNYGYTF
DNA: TGTGCCAGCTCACCAACACCGGGACGAAACTATGGCTACACCTTC

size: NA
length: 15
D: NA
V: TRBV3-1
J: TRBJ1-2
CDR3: CASSPPQGHNYGYTF
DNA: TGTGCCAGCAGCCCCCCTCAGGGCCATAACTATGGCTACACCTTC